This TCR beta chain appears in the sequencing data of a study of naive CD8 T cells in extremely preterm neonates. Germline assignment: CDR1 MNHEY and CDR2 SVGAGI. CDR3 length: 16 residues. V lost 1 base, J lost 6 bases, and 4 bases stayed unmatched. The assay was immunoSEQ multiplex PCR, and TCRdb's table has in-frame clones only and misses some. The sample lists approximately 5,000 clones, approximately 97% occurring once. The TCR was taken from a human donor in good health. The sequenced sample was naive CD8+ T cells from blood. V is TRBV6-5 and J is TRBJ2-1, with 12 nucleotides matching TRBD2. CDR3 amino acids: CASSYFPSGGVNEQFF. The CDR3 bases are TGTGCCAGCAGTTACTTCCCTAGCGGGGGGGTCAATGAGCAGTTCTTC.